The present TCR beta chain was sequenced within a study of blood T cell repertoires in COVID-19 (dated by TCRdb to about 2020). Regarding the study in general: Samples covering the acute and convalescent phases of COVID-19 were provided by collaborators in the United States, Italy and Spain. The material from the prospective study consisted of cDNA or gDNA derived from T cells, B-cell-depleted T cells, or PBMCs. Deeply sampled blood TCRbeta repertoires from subjects exposed to, actively infected with, or recovered from COVID-19 were included in the dataset. The repertoires were released in a freely available public database meant as a resource for research on the immune response to SARS-CoV-2. Samples came from the ongoing ImmuneRACE study (first 160 participants) plus 1,254 subjects from 6 global collaborators. Nearly every sample came with metadata listing a de-identified subject ID, COVID-19 status, age in years and sex. HLA class I and class II types, where available, came from metadata supplied by the sample provider rather than from assay-based typing.

TCRbeta CDR3 regions were amplified from genomic DNA by means of the immunoSEQ Assay, a bias-controlled multiplex PCR. The source study handled its data this way. Nucleated cell counts per sample were estimated from amplification of reference gene primers within the assay. To quantify the absolute abundance of each unique TCRbeta CDR3 rearrangement, sequence reads were collapsed and filtered. For each sample, productive Simpson clonality was calculated as the square root of Simpson's diversity index across productive rearrangements. This is the immuneACCESS table as TCRdb keeps it, with only in-frame sequences that have V and J called. A part of the clones is gone; compared with another copy, unresolved V genes explain less than half, and the rest is unexplained. That table is the source of V, J and clone size, and D and trimming were worked out from the DNA. This sample lists some 250,000 clones; approximately 80% were detected once. The biggest ten clones account for roughly 2.9% of the sample.

Results the study describes overall, beyond this receptor: How much clinical and demographic metadata was included differed by source and by participant, and the metadata was provided uncurated.

Via the germline V gene (reference sequence), CDR1 is WNHNN and CDR2 SYGVQD. The CDR3 numbers 13 residues from cysteine through phenylalanine. Only the CDR3 DNA is retained, 39 bases long and in frame from the first base. V is pruned by 4 bases and J by 13 bases, leaving 3 bases of the junction without a gene match. As concerns this clone: It lacks a known antigen. No base quality values were provided; no much bigger clone lies one nucleotide off.

Whole blood was collected in K2EDTA tubes by collaborating institutions according to the institutions' own protocols. Collaborator samples were shipped for TCRbeta analysis as frozen whole blood, isolated PBMCs, or DNA extracted from either sample type. Material: peripheral blood. This chain is built from TRBV10-1 and TRBJ2-1; the junction holds 14 bases that match TRBD2. The TCR comes from an older woman with active or convalescent COVID-19. The CDR3 reads CASSGTSGGRQFF. The sequenced DNA is TGCGCCAGCAGTGGGACTAGCGGGGGGCGACAGTTCTTC.